This T cell receptor (beta chain) derives from a study of cytomegalovirus exposure and HLA in healthy donors. General study results and limits: Earlier analysis found most TCR beta V segments productive about 87% or about 30% of the time. Cytomegalovirus status, reportedly, was diagnosed with high specificity and sensitivity by the classifier. Clonal expansion, a later analysis showed, was greater in HLA-associated TCR beta chains than in equally common others.

Points on this clone: Its antigen is still unknown.

V shed 5 bases and J shed 3 bases, with 10 bases lying between them. The length of the CDR3 is 13 residues. Per germline, CDR1 LNHDA and CDR2 SQIVND (reference sequence). Amplification used 60 Vbeta primers and 13 Jbeta primers. This table comes from immunoSEQ multiplex PCR, and its TCRdb copy is limited to in-frame clones, with some not included. Among more than 90,000 clones listed, roughly 79% were seen once. The source material was PBMCs. The genes are TRBV19 and TRBJ1-1; a weak D match, TRBD1 (5 bases). The TCR comes from a woman in her seventies in good health and CMV-seropositive. CDR3: CASSPTGHTEAFF. Here the CDR3 DNA reads TGTGCCAGTAGTCCTACAGGTCACACTGAAGCTTTCTTT.